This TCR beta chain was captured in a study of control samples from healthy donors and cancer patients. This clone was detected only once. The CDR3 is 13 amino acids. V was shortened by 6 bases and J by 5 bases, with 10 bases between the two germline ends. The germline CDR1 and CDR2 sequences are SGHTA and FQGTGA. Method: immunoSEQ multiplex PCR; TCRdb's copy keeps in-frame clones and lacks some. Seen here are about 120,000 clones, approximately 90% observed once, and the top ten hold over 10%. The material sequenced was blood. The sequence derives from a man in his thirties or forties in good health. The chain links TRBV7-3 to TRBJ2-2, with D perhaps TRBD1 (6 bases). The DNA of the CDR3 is TGTGCCAGCAGGGAACAGGGTACCGGGGAGCTGTTTTTT. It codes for CASREQGTGELFF.